The present T cell receptor (beta chain) was sequenced within a study of cytomegalovirus exposure and HLA in healthy donors. This clone was seen once. Vbeta (60) and Jbeta (13) primers were used in the PCR. Data came from immunoSEQ multiplex PCR; TCRdb stores just in-frame clones and leaves some out. Counted here are 150,000 to 200,000 clones, 75% to 85% occurring once; the ten biggest clones make up 1.5% to 2%. This clonotype was sampled from a woman aged 50 to 60 in good health and CMV-seronegative. The specimen was PBMCs.

This CDR3 is CASSPTGGRTDTQYF. CDR3 in DNA: TGTGCCAGCAGCCCGACAGGGGGCCGCACAGATACGCAGTATTTT. The gene calls are TRBV5-4 and TRBJ2-3; 10 bases match TRBD1. The V gene's germline CDR1 is SGHNT and CDR2 YYREEE (reference sequence). The CDR3 is made up of 15 amino acids. The V gene end was trimmed by 4 bases and the J gene end by 1 base; junction bases not matched to a gene: 3.